What follows describes a single T cell receptor (beta chain). Its antigen remains undetermined. There are no base qualities to consult, and no much larger clone falls within one base. The CDR3 runs 16 residues from the cysteine to the phenylalanine. Left in the record is the CDR3 DNA by itself, 48 bases read in frame from the first base. The V and J ends are trimmed by 4 bases and 2 bases, leaving 15 bases between them. CDR1 and CDR2, per the germline V gene, are SGHRS and YFSETQ. Libraries were built with the immunoSEQ multiplex PCR assay. TCRdb stores this immuneACCESS table with in-frame sequences only. Part of the clones is absent; in the studies checked, under half of the shortfall reflects unresolved V genes, and no reason is known for the rest. The sample profile shows under 95,000 clones; 78% of them were found once. 22% of the sample comes from the top ten. The sample is drawn from a study of radiotherapy plus CTLA-4 blockade in lung cancer (dated by TCRdb to 2017 to 2018). In terms of the full investigation: Objective responses occurred in 18% of enrolled patients, and 25% to 40% achieved disease control.

The study at large found these results: Early dynamic changes in blood T cell clones, together with increased serum interferon-beta after radiation, were reported as the strongest predictors of response. TCR clones derived from tumors expanded in peripheral blood after treatment with radiotherapy and ipilimumab.

Focal radiation therapy combined with CTLA-4 blockade (ipilimumab) was tested in patients with chemo-refractory metastatic non-small-cell lung cancer. The chain was built from TRBV5-1 and TRBJ2-2; the D region possibly corresponds to TRBD1 (5 bases align). The sequencing here drew on peripheral blood, taken from a patient treated with radiotherapy plus ipilimumab. The TCR sequence derives from a human donor with non-small cell lung cancer whose response to radiotherapy plus ipilimumab could not be evaluated. Some clones in this sample may be carry-over from other donors' samples. In nucleotides, the sequence is TGCGCCAGCAGCAGGGGCCGGAGTGTCAACACCGGGGAGCTGTTTTTT. The encoded protein is CASSRGRSVNTGELFF.